Shown below are 14 T cell receptor beta chains from a single sample sequenced in a study of beta chain features in type 1 diabetes. TCRB transcripts that were expressed got sequenced, as all of the isolated RNA had been reverse transcribed. The table came from immunoSEQ multiplex PCR; TCRdb's copy has only in-frame clones and leaves some out. The sample records 430,000 or so clones, around 10% being singletons. The sample taken for sequencing was naive CD4+ T cells from blood. These receptors were taken from a young woman in good health.

The chain uses TRBV7-2 and TRBJ2-7, with no clear D. Germline lookup yields CDR1 SGHTA and CDR2 FQGNSA. The V end lost 3 bases, the J end lost 3 bases, and 12 bases lay between the germline ends. This CDR3 has 14 amino acids. CDR3: CASSLGSSLYEQYF. The CDR3 region has the DNA TGTGCCAGCAGCTTGGGTAGCTCGCTCTACGAGCAGTACTTC.

This clone was seen a handful of times. The V call is TRBV7-2, the J call TRBJ2-5, with unresolved D. Germline CDR1 SGHTA, CDR2 FQGNSA. The ends were cut back, 5 bases at V and 2 bases at J, with 12 bases in the middle. The CDR3 totals 14 residues. The CDR3 nucleotides are TGTGCCAGCAGCCAAGCGCCTATACAAGAGACCCAGTACTTC. Translation gives CASSQAPIQETQYF.

The rearrangement links TRBV9 to TRBJ2-3; 7 nucleotides match TRBD1. The CDR3 extends over 15 amino acids. The J segment lost 3 bases and the V segment lost 3 bases, leaving 7 bases of the junction unmatched. In germline, CDR1 is SGDLS, CDR2 YYNGEE. This CDR3 reads CASSGQLRGTDTQYF. CDR3 in DNA: TGTGCCAGCAGCGGGCAGCTCAGGGGGACAGATACGCAGTATTTT.

The chain carries TRBV6-5 and TRBJ2-3, with D tentatively TRBD2 (5 bases). Looked up from germline, CDR1 is MNHEY and CDR2 is SVGAGI. V lost 6 bases and J lost 0, with 10 bases in between. The CDR3 is 14 residues long. CDR3 in amino acids: CASRRRTSTDTQYF. Written as DNA, the CDR3 is TGTGCCAGCAGAAGGCGGACTAGCACAGATACGCAGTATTTT.

This clone was seen a few times. The CDR3 nucleotides are TGCGCCAGCAGCCAAGATCGAAACATTCAGTACTTC. It specifies CASSQDRNIQYF. The rearrangement joins TRBV4-3 to TRBJ2-4, with unresolved D. Germline V gene sequence: CDR1 LGHNA, CDR2 YSLEER. Trimming removed 0 bases at V and 6 bases at J, with 3 bases between. The CDR3 contains 12 residues.

The CDR3 loop reads CASRTVTGELFF. The CDR3 DNA sequence: TGTGCCAGCCGAACGGTCACCGGGGAGCTGTTTTTT. J is TRBJ2-2 and V is TRBV25-1; D unclear. Germline CDR1 reads MGHDK; CDR2 reads SYGVNS. This CDR3 spans 12 amino acids. V lost 8 bases, J lost 4 bases, and 8 bases lay in between.

In its sample, this clone was seen a few times. V and J are TRBV9 and TRBJ1-5, with D possibly matching TRBD1 (6 bases). With 3 bases removed from V and 6 bases from J, the gap between germline ends came to 13 bases. The CDR3 has 14 residues. CDR1 and CDR2 from the germline V gene are SGDLS and YYNGEE. The CDR3 protein is CASSGGQVGQPQHF. The DNA for the CDR3 is TGTGCCAGCAGCGGGGGACAAGTTGGTCAGCCCCAGCATTTT.

In nucleotides, the CDR3 is TGTGCCACCAGCAGAGATGGGGACAGACAGTTCTTC. Translating it yields CATSRDGDRQFF. The chain employs TRBV15 and TRBJ2-1, with 7 positions matching TRBD1. This CDR3 is 12 amino acids long. Trimming cost V 0 bases and J 13 bases; bases outside gene matches: 3. Germline-derived CDR1 and CDR2 are LNHNV and YYDKDF (reference sequence).

There are a few counts of this clone. The rearrangement uses TRBV29-1 and TRBJ2-4; D might be TRBD1 or TRBD2, each matching 5 bases. The CDR3 spans 11 residues. The V and J ends lost 5 bases and 8 bases respectively, with 10 bases between them. CDR1 is SQVTM, CDR2 ANQGSEA, per germline. The CDR3 region is CSVLLGDIQYF. The CDR3 DNA reads as TGCAGCGTTCTACTGGGGGACATTCAGTACTTC.

This clone has only a few counts. V gene TRBV19 combines with J gene TRBJ2-3, with 7 bases lining up with TRBD1. There are 13 residues in the CDR3. V trimming: 9 bases; J trimming: 2 bases; junction bases outside the gene matches: 5. CDR1 is LNHDA, CDR2 SQIVND, per germline (reference sequence). The CDR3 region is CASSDRATDTQYF. The CDR3 region has the DNA TGTGCCAGCTCCGACAGGGCCACAGATACGCAGTATTTT.

The V call is TRBV29-1, the J call TRBJ1-2; the D is unclear. The V gene lost 3 bases and the J gene lost 2 bases, with 10 bases spanning the gap. The CDR3 is 13 residues long. The V gene's germline CDR1 is SQVTM and CDR2 ANQGSEA. CDR3 DNA: TGCAGCGTTGACCCAGGAAAAAACTATGGCTACACCTTC. Translated, it gives CSVDPGKNYGYTF.

Remarks on this clone: The same CDR3 also results from other DNA sequences found in this sample. The chain uses TRBV7-9 and TRBJ1-1; D is ambiguous. Germline V gene lookup returns CDR1 SEHNR and CDR2 FQNEAQ (reference sequence). The CDR3 extends over 11 amino acids. V was shortened by 3 bases and J by 8 bases, with 7 bases between the two germline ends. CDR3 protein: CASSLVREAFF. CDR3 nucleotide sequence: TGTGCCAGCAGCTTGGTGAGGGAAGCTTTCTTT.

This clone was seen more than once but under ten times. The chain is built from TRBV15 and TRBJ2-1, with 9 bases aligning to TRBD1. CDR1 is LNHNV, CDR2 YYDKDF, per germline (reference sequence). CDR3 size: 15 residues. Losses at the gene ends were 3 bases for V and 6 bases for J; bases not matched to a gene: 6. As DNA, the CDR3 is TGTGCCACCAGCAGCCGGGACAGGGTACTCAATGAGCAGTTCTTC. This sequence encodes CATSSRDRVLNEQFF.

The sample holds a few counts of this clone. The chain joins TRBV28 to TRBJ2-5, with a weak D call TRBD1 (5 bases). V lost 9 bases, J lost 3 bases, and 14 bases lay in between. The CDR3 loop spans 13 amino acids. CDR1 is MDHEN and CDR2 is SYDVKM in the germline V gene. The CDR3 loop is CASSRVTKETQYF. The CDR3 DNA reads as TGTGCCAGTTCCAGGGTTACCAAAGAGACCCAGTACTTC.